This T cell receptor (beta chain) was sequenced during a study of shared clonotypes between healthy human individuals. Study-level information: Ranging from 18 to 49 in age, donors were two women and a few men.

In the case of this clone: The target antigen is unknown.

Sequenced by immunoSEQ multiplex PCR; TCRdb stores in-frame clones only, minus some. This table has 850,000 to 1,200,000 clones, approximately 72% appearing once. Partitioning of CD4+ cells yielded a CD45RA+ naive subset and a CD45RA-negative memory subset. Study conclusions and caveats: The study drew on few donors, limiting represented genetic and exposure-history diversity.

Between the trimmed V and J ends, which lost 2 bases and 1 base, there was a span of 5 bases. The germline V gene has CDR1 SGHDT and CDR2 YYEEEE. This CDR3 comprises 13 residues. Specimen: memory CD4+ T cells sorted from blood. Subset: CD45RA-negative fraction. The J gene is TRBJ2-3, the V gene TRBV5-6; D unresolved. This TCR was sampled from a man aged 18 to 29 in good health. CDR3: CASSFGRTDTQYF. CDR3 in DNA: TGTGCCAGCAGCTTCGGACGCACAGATACGCAGTATTTT.